This TCR beta chain was identified in a study of human T cells and chemical hapten exposure. Study context: Subjects had 2% DPC placed on roughly 2 cm by roughly 2 cm of upper inner arm skin for sensitization. Each patient's scalp received weekly diphenylcyclopropenone throughout the roughly 25-week study.

This CDR3 spans 13 amino acids. The germline V gene encodes CDR1 MNHEY and CDR2 SVGAGI. J lost 6 bases, V lost 6 bases, and 4 bases had no gene match. Time point here: pre-sensitization, week 0. As to treatment: therapeutic diphenylcyclopropenone sensitization with weekly scalp DPC. Donors, patients with alopecia ranging from 18 to 70 years old and judged suitable for DPC, provided samples. Points from the study as a whole: Expanded TCR counts at PT1 were positively correlated with the patch test score.

As regards this clonotype: Its matching antigen is unknown.

TCRdb redid the calling of the RACE reads with MiXCR, one entry per CDR3 protein. This table has about 380,000 distinct CDR3 sequences, about 5.1% appearing once. The specimen was whole blood, collected in connection with sensitization to the hapten diphenylcyclopropenone (DPC). The receptor was isolated from a woman between 45 and 65 years old with alopecia areata. Some clones in this sample may be carry-over from other donors' samples. The genes are TRBV6-5 and TRBJ2-7, with 11 positions matching TRBD2. The CDR3 DNA reads TGTGCCAGCAGGGCTAGCGGGAGGAGCGAGCAGTACTTC. This translates into CASRASGRSEQYF.